What follows are 22 T cell receptor beta chains derived from one specimen sequenced in a study of PD-1 blockade in classical Hodgkin lymphoma. The time point was: cycle 4 day 1 (C4D1), after five to seven weeks of nivolumab. Every patient had relapsed following autologous stem cell transplantation, and cohorts differed in brentuximab vedotin exposure. Profiled with immunoSEQ multiplex PCR; TCRdb holds only in-frame clones, not every one. The sample lists tens of thousands of clones; about 80% were seen once. The sequencing used peripheral blood mononuclear cells (PBMCs), collected before the fourth cycle of nivolumab. All receptors derive from a human donor with classical Hodgkin lymphoma.

The V call is TRBV13, the J call TRBJ2-3; TRBD1 is a possible D gene (6 bases). Germline V lookup: CDR1 PRHDT, CDR2 FYEKMQ (reference sequence). The ends were cut back, 5 bases at V and 2 bases at J, with 20 bases in the middle. This CDR3 has 17 amino acids. DNA of the CDR3: TGTGCCAGCAGCAGAGGGGACATCCTAACCACCACAGATACGCAGTATTTT. It encodes CASSRGDILTTTDTQYF.

This chain joins TRBV7-2 and TRBJ2-1, with 7 nucleotides matching TRBD1. The J segment lost 15 bases and the V segment lost 6 bases, leaving 8 bases of the junction unmatched. CDR1 SGHTA and CDR2 FQGNSA come from the germline V gene. This CDR3 spans 11 amino acids. CDR3 residues: CASRSPDRLFF. The CDR3 bases are TGTGCCAGCAGATCCCCGGACAGGTTGTTCTTC.

This clone came up once. The genes are TRBV6-1 and TRBJ2-7; D gene uncertain. The V gene lost 6 bases and the J gene lost 4 bases, with 10 bases spanning the gap. The CDR3 is 12 amino acids. Per the germline V gene, CDR1 is MNHNS and CDR2 is SASEGT. The CDR3 loop is CASRKTQYEQYF. The CDR3 DNA reads as TGTGCCAGCAGAAAGACCCAATACGAGCAGTACTTC.

The chain is built from TRBV14 and TRBJ2-7; no firm D call. The V end was cut by 1 base, the J end by 6 bases, with 10 bases between. The germline gives CDR1 SGHDN, CDR2 FVKESK. The CDR3 runs to 13 residues. CDR3 sequence: CASSQADQGEQYF. In DNA form, the CDR3 reads TGTGCCAGCAGCCAAGCCGATCAAGGCGAGCAGTACTTC.

This clone has only a few counts. The CDR3 DNA reads TGTGCCAGCAGCAAAGCTGCACAGGGATCCCTATATGGCTACACCTTC. It codes for CASSKAAQGSLYGYTF. The chain recombines TRBV21-1 with TRBJ1-2; TRBD1, the table's D call, was not compared with the DNA. TRBV21-1 is deemed a pseudogene. This CDR3 spans 16 amino acids.

The J gene is TRBJ2-1, the V gene TRBV6-1, with 7 bases matching TRBD1. Germline values: CDR1 MNHNS, CDR2 SASEGT. V shed 4 bases, J shed 1 base, and the junction held 1 base outside the gene matches. The CDR3 is 14 residues long. As DNA, the CDR3 is TGTGCCAGCAGTGGGGACAGATCCTACAATGAGCAGTTCTTC. Amino acid sequence: CASSGDRSYNEQFF.

The chain combines TRBV27 with TRBJ1-2, with D tentatively TRBD1 (6 bases). V lost 5 bases to trimming and J lost 14 bases, with 18 bases between them. Germline V gene lookup returns CDR1 MNHEY and CDR2 SMNVEV (reference sequence). This CDR3 spans 12 amino acids. In DNA, the CDR3 is TGTGCCAGCAGTAGTCGGACAGATTCCTTAACCTTC. Amino acid sequence: CASSSRTDSLTF.

V gene TRBV7-3 combines with J gene TRBJ2-2; TRBD2 aligns across 9 bases. V was pared by 8 bases and J by 5 bases, with 6 bases of the junction left unmatched. The CDR3 runs to 14 residues. The germline V gene has CDR1 SGHTA and CDR2 FQGTGA. DNA for the CDR3: TGTGCCAGCGGGACTAGCCATGGGACCGGGGAGCTGTTTTTT. Residues: CASGTSHGTGELFF.

This clone showed up just once. The J gene is TRBJ2-5, the V gene TRBV5-1, with a weak D call TRBD1 (6 bases). There are 16 residues in the CDR3. The V gene lost 4 bases and the J gene lost 1 base, with 17 bases spanning the gap. The germline V gene encodes CDR1 SGHRS and CDR2 YFSETQ. The CDR3 spells CASSPGTTGFQETQYF. The CDR3 DNA sequence: TGCGCCAGCAGCCCGGGGACAACGGGCTTCCAAGAGACCCAGTACTTC.

The chain has TRBV2 and TRBJ1-1; D is unresolved. The CDR3 contains 14 residues. Trimming left V 6 bases short and J 7 bases short, with 18 bases between. Germline V CDR1 and CDR2: SNHLY, FYNNEI. The CDR3 DNA reads as TGTGCCAGCAGAATCGGACTCGAGAGAGGTGAAGCTTTCTTT. It encodes CASRIGLERGEAFF.

The chain recombines TRBV6-6 with TRBJ2-1, with TRBD2 identical over 7 bases. Per germline, CDR1 MNHNY and CDR2 SVGAGI (reference sequence). The CDR3 loop spans 13 amino acids. The J segment lost 7 bases and the V segment lost 7 bases, leaving 7 bases of the junction unmatched. In nucleotides, the CDR3 is TGTGCCAGCACTAAGACTAGCTTGAATGAGCAGTTCTTC. Amino acid sequence: CASTKTSLNEQFF.

The chain links TRBV27 to TRBJ2-7; 10 positions match TRBD2. Trimming took 5 bases from V and 6 from J; bases not matched to a gene: 13. The CDR3 loop spans 16 amino acids. Germline V gene lookup returns CDR1 MNHEY and CDR2 SMNVEV (reference sequence). CDR3 sequence (DNA): TGTGCCAGCAGTCTCAGTCCCGGGACTAGCGTTCGCGAGCAGTACTTC. Translating gives CASSLSPGTSVREQYF.

This clone occurred a few times. The chain has TRBV29-1 and TRBJ2-2, with TRBD2 identical over 8 bases. The V gene end was trimmed by 3 bases and the J gene end by 1 base; junction bases not matched to a gene: 7. Germline loops: CDR1 SQVTM, CDR2 ANQGSEA. The CDR3 spans 16 residues. As DNA, the CDR3 is TGCAGCGTTGATATGTCCAGCGGGAGGAACACCGGGGAGCTGTTTTTT. This codes for CSVDMSSGRNTGELFF.

The chain carries TRBV5-1 and TRBJ1-1; D perhaps matches TRBD1 (6 bases). The germline V gene has CDR1 SGHRS and CDR2 YFSETQ. Deletions cut 0 bases from V and 4 bases from J, with 19 bases between. This CDR3 has 17 residues. CDR3 sequence: CASSLDASGRGSTEAFF. In nucleotides, the CDR3 is TGCGCCAGCAGCTTGGATGCGTCAGGGAGGGGGAGCACTGAAGCTTTCTTT.

In its sample, this clone was seen a few times. The genes are TRBV7-2 and TRBJ2-2; D not certain. The CDR3 is 15 residues long. V lost 1 base and J lost 1, with 7 bases in between. Germline-derived CDR1 and CDR2 are SGHTA and FQGNSA. The CDR3 nucleotides are TGTGCCAGCAGCTTAGTGCTAGGGAACACCGGGGAGCTGTTTTTT. Its protein is CASSLVLGNTGELFF.

This chain links TRBV5-1 with TRBJ2-7, with TRBD1 as a possible D gene (6 bases). The germline V gene encodes CDR1 SGHRS and CDR2 YFSETQ. The germline V and J ends were trimmed by 4 bases and 2 bases, with 13 bases remaining between them. This CDR3 spans 14 amino acids. In DNA form, the CDR3 reads TGCGCCAGCAGCCCGACAGGTTTGACCTACGAGCAGTACTTC. As protein: CASSPTGLTYEQYF.

The chain has TRBV6-5 and TRBJ2-7; D gene ambiguous. V lost 2 bases, J lost 8 bases, and 19 bases lay in between. The CDR3 has 15 amino acids. Germline CDR1 reads MNHEY; CDR2 reads SVGAGI. CDR3 in amino acids: CASSYVRATKEKQYF. CDR3 nucleotides: TGTGCCAGCAGTTACGTTCGGGCAACAAAGGAAAAGCAGTACTTC.

The rearrangement uses TRBV5-6 and TRBJ2-1, with D hard to call. The CDR3 covers 11 residues. The ends were cut back, 1 base at V and 7 bases at J, with 3 bases in the middle. Germline V gene lookup returns CDR1 SGHDT and CDR2 YYEEEE. The CDR3 spells CASSLINEQFF. The CDR3 DNA reads as TGTGCCAGCAGCTTGATTAATGAGCAGTTCTTC.

The count of this clone is one. The chain uses TRBV5-1 and TRBJ1-5; 7 bases match TRBD1. Germline V lookup: CDR1 SGHRS, CDR2 YFSETQ. The CDR3 runs to 15 residues. V shed 3 bases, J shed 9 bases, and the junction held 12 bases outside the gene matches. Written as DNA, the CDR3 is TGCGCCAGCAGCTGGGGTGACAGGGACGGGGGGCCCCAGCATTTT. This translates into CASSWGDRDGGPQHF. Variable domain in full (rest from reference TRBV5-1 and TRBJ1-5): KAGVTQTPRYLIKTRGQQVTLSCSPISGHRSVSWYQQTPGQGLQFLFEYFSETQRNKGNFPGRFSGRQFSNSRSEMNVSTLELGDSALYLCASSWGDRDGGPQHFGDGTRLSIL.

The chain recombines TRBV4-1 with TRBJ2-7; 10 nucleotides align to TRBD1. Germline V gives CDR1 MGHRA, CDR2 YSYEKL. J was trimmed by 2 bases and V by 1 base; bases with no gene match: 2. The CDR3 extends over 15 amino acids. The DNA for the CDR3 is TGCGCCAGCAGCCAAGTGACAGGGGGCCCCTACGAGCAGTACTTC. It encodes CASSQVTGGPYEQYF.

The chain joins TRBV28 to TRBJ2-5; D unclear. Between the trimmed V and J ends, which lost 6 bases and 4 bases, there was a span of 6 bases. The CDR3 has 11 amino acids. The germline CDR1 and CDR2 sequences are MDHEN and SYDVKM. The CDR3 sequence is CASRVAETQYF. DNA for the CDR3: TGTGCCAGCAGGGTGGCAGAGACCCAGTACTTC.

Comments on this clone: The sample holds other DNA sequences that translate to the same CDR3. The chain combines TRBV5-1 with TRBJ2-3; 10 bases are shared with TRBD2. V shed 4 bases and J 6 bases; nucleotides not matched to a gene: 5. Germline assignment: CDR1 SGHRS and CDR2 YFSETQ. This CDR3 is 14 amino acids long. CDR3 sequence reads: CASSPGLAADTQYF. CDR3 in DNA: TGCGCCAGCAGCCCTGGACTAGCGGCGGATACGCAGTATTTT.